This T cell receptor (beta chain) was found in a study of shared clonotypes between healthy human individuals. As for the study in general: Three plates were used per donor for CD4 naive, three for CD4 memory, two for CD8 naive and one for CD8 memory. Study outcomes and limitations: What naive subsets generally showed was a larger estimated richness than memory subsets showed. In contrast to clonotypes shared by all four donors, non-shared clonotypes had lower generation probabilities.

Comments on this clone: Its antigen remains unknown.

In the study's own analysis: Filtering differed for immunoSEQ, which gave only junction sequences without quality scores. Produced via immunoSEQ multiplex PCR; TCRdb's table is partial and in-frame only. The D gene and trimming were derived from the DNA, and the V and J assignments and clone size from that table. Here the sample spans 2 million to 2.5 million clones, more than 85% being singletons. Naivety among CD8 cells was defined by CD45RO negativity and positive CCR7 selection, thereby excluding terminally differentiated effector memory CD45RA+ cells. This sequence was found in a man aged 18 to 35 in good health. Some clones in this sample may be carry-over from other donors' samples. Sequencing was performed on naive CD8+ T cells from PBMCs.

CDR3 region: CASSIGTVFSGNTIYF. For the CDR3, the DNA is TGTGCCAGTAGTATCGGGACAGTCTTCTCTGGAAACACCATATATTTT. The chain recombines TRBV19 with TRBJ1-3; 7 bases line up with TRBD1. The length of the CDR3 is 16 residues. The junction had 5 bases not matched to a gene; V was cut back by 3 bases and J by 0 bases. Germline CDR1 is LNHDA and CDR2 is SQIVND (reference sequence).